This TCR beta chain was identified during a study of T cell responses to AZD1222 COVID-19 vaccine. Overall study results and limits: Among those given AZD1222, only five or six were seropositive at baseline. Most donors were white British and more were female, and clonal diversity was possibly underestimated.

Sequencing was performed with immunoSEQ multiplex PCR; in TCRdb, only in-frame clones are kept and a portion is missing. Seen here are around 150,000 clones, 94% observed once, and the top ten hold about 1.3%. In the case of this clone: Its antigen remains unknown.

There are 18 residues in the CDR3. V lost 5 bases and J 2 bases, leaving 23 bases between the germline ends. CDR1 is LNHDA and CDR2 is SQIVND in the germline V gene (reference sequence). This TCR came from an adult in good health. The sequenced sample was peripheral blood, obtained on day 0 of AZD1222 vaccination. The chain uses TRBV19 and TRBJ2-3; a possible D gene is TRBD2 (7 bases). Here the CDR3 reads CASSLYNTLGGVTDTQYF. The CDR3 region has the DNA TGTGCCAGTAGTCTATATAACACCCTAGGGGGGGTCACAGATACGCAGTATTTT.